This T cell receptor beta chain is from a study of shared clonotypes between healthy human individuals. The method was immunoSEQ multiplex PCR; TCRdb's version includes in-frame clones alone and lacks a portion of them. The sample consists of about 820,000 clones, 92% of them appearing once. CD45RO-negative CD8 cells positively selected for CCR7 made up the naive population, which excluded terminally differentiated effector memory CD45RA+ cells. V lost 4 bases, J lost 9 bases, and 11 bases stayed unmatched. CDR3 length equals 17 residues. Germline CDR1 is SNHLY and CDR2 is FYNNEI. The chain combines TRBV2 with TRBJ2-1, with 14 bases lining up with TRBD2. The sample taken for sequencing was naive CD8+ T cells sorted from blood. This receptor was identified in a man younger than 40 in good health. CDR3 amino acids: CASSAPKTSGRDSEQFF. The CDR3 region has the DNA TGTGCCAGCAGTGCCCCTAAGACTAGCGGGAGGGATAGTGAGCAGTTCTTC.